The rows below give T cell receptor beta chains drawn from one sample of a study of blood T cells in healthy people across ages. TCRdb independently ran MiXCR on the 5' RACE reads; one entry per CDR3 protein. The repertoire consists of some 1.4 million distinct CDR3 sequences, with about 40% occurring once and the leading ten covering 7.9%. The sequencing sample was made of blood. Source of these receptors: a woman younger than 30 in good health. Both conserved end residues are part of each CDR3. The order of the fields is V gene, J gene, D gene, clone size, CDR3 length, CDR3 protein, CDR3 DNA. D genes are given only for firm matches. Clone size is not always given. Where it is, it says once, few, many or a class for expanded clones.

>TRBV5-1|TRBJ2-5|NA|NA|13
CASGTAANNEQYF
TGCGCCAGCGGGACGGCGGCAAACAATGAGCAGTACTTC
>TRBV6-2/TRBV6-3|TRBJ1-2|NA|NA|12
CASSFNGNGYTF
TGTGCCAGCAGTTTCAACGGTAACGGCTACACCTTC
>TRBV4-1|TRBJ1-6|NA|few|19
CASSPVGLQRSSYNSPLHF
TGCGCCAGCAGCCCCGTGGGGTTGCAGCGCAGCTCCTATAATTCACCCCTCCACTTT
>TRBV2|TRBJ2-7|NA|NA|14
CASSDPGGLDEQYF
TGTGCCAGCAGTGATCCAGGAGGGCTTGACGAGCAGTACTTC
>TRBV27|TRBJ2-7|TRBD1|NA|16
CASSSTGGPILEEQYF
TGTGCCAGCAGTTCAACAGGGGGCCCCATTTTGGAGGAGCAGTACTTC
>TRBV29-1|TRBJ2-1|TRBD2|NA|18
CSVDSETSDILSYNEQFF
TGCAGCGTTGATAGTGAGACTAGCGATATCCTCTCCTACAATGAGCAGTTCTTC
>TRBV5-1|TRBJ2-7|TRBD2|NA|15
CANSYTSGGTYEQYF
TGCGCCAACAGCTACACTAGCGGGGGTACCTACGAGCAGTACTTC
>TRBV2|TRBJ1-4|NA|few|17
CASRAGTTGRVDEKLFF
TGTGCCAGCAGGGCCGGGACAACAGGCCGCGTGGATGAAAAACTGTTTTTT
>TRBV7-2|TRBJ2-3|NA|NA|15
CASSVGGPSTDTQYF
TGTGCCAGCAGCGTCGGGGGGCCCAGCACAGATACGCAGTATTTT
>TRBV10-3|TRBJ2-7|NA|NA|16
CAISEDTFSSYNEQYF
TGTGCCATCAGTGAGGACACCTTTAGCTCCTACAATGAGCAGTACTTC
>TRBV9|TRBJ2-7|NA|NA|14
CASSVGGVFNEQYF
TGTGCCAGCAGCGTAGGCGGGGTGTTTAACGAGCAGTACTTC
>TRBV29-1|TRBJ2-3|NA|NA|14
CSAVGGSSTDTQYF
TGCAGCGCTGTGGGGGGATCTAGCACAGATACGCAGTATTTT
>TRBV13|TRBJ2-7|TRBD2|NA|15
CASSLQREGSYEQYF
TGTGCCAGCAGCCTACAGCGGGAGGGTTCCTACGAGCAGTACTTC
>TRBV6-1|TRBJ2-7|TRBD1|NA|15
CASKIGTGGNNEQYF
TGTGCCAGCAAGATCGGGACAGGGGGTAACAATGAGCAGTACTTC
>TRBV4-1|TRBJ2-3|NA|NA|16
CASSQEGAGGADTQYF
TGCGCCAGCAGCCAGGAGGGGGCAGGGGGGGCAGATACGCAGTATTTT
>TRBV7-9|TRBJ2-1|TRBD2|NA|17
CASSLAFGGAAYNEQFF
TGTGCCAGCAGCTTAGCCTTCGGGGGGGCCGCCTACAATGAGCAGTTCTTC
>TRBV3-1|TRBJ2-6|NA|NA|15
CASSQTVTGANVLTF
TGTGCCAGCAGCCAAACTGTTACTGGGGCCAACGTCCTGACTTTC
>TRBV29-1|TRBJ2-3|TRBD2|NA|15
CSVEGLAGEVNTQYF
TGCAGCGTTGAAGGGCTGGCGGGAGAAGTCAATACGCAGTATTTT
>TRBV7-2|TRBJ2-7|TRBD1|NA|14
CASSTRDRGSEQYF
TGTGCCAGCAGCACTAGGGACAGGGGAAGCGAGCAGTACTTC
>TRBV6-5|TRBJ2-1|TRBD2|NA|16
CASSSTSGLTYNEQFF
TGTGCCAGCAGTTCCACTAGCGGACTTACCTACAATGAGCAGTTCTTC
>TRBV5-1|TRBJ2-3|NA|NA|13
CASSLEELAAQYF
TGCGCCAGCAGCTTGGAGGAACTAGCTGCGCAGTATTTT
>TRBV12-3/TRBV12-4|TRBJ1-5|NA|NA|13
CASSLFGNQPQHF
TGTGCCAGCAGTTTATTTGGCAATCAGCCCCAGCATTTT
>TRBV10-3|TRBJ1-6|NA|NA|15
CAISPGSSYNSPLHF
TGTGCCATCAGTCCCGGGTCCTCCTATAATTCACCCCTCCACTTT
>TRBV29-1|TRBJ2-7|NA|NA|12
CSVRGVHYEQYF
TGCAGCGTAAGGGGAGTCCACTACGAGCAGTACTTC
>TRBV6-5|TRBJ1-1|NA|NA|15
CASSPRTATGTEAFF
TGTGCCAGCAGCCCGAGGACAGCGACGGGCACTGAAGCTTTCTTT
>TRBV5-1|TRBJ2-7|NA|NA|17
CASRPTGTPIQTYEQYF
TGCGCCAGCAGACCCACCGGGACACCAATCCAAACCTACGAGCAGTACTTC
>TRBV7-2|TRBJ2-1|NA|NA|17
CASSSPPGSSSYNEQFF
TGTGCCAGCAGTTCCCCCCCCGGGAGTAGCTCCTACAATGAGCAGTTCTTC
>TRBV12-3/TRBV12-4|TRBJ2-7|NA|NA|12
CAGGQGNYEQYF
TGTGCCGGCGGGCAGGGTAACTACGAGCAGTACTTC
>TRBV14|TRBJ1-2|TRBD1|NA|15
CASSHFGQGSYGYTF
TGCGCCAGCAGCCACTTCGGACAGGGAAGCTATGGCTACACCTTC
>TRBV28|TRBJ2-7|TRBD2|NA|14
CASSRRLAEDEQYF
TGTGCCAGCAGCAGGAGACTAGCGGAGGACGAGCAGTACTTC
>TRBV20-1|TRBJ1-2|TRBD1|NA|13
CSAPTGFGYGYTF
TGCAGTGCTCCGACAGGGTTCGGCTATGGCTACACCTTC
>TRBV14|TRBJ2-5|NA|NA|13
CASSQMGGGTQYF
TGTGCCAGCAGCCAAATGGGAGGGGGAACCCAGTACTTC
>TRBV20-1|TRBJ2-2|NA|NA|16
CSARGSSAPNTGELFF
TGCAGTGCCAGAGGGTCCAGCGCTCCGAACACCGGGGAGCTGTTTTTT
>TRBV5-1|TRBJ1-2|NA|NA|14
CASSLGQGIYGYTF
TGCGCCAGCAGCTTGGGGCAGGGAATTTATGGCTACACCTTC
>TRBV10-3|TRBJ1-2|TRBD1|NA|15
CAMAETGGADYGYTF
TGTGCCATGGCGGAGACAGGGGGCGCGGACTATGGCTACACCTTC
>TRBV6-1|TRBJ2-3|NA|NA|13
CASRGTYTDTQYF
TGTGCCAGCAGGGGGACTTACACAGATACGCAGTATTTT
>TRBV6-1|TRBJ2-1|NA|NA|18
CASSTYGGGPGGYNEQFF
TGTGCCAGCAGTACCTACGGTGGGGGGCCAGGGGGGTACAATGAGCAGTTCTTC
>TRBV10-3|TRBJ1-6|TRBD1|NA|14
CAIREGAVNSPLHF
TGTGCCATCAGGGAGGGGGCAGTAAATTCACCCCTCCACTTT
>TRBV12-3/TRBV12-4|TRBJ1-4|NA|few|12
CASRGSHEKLFF
TGTGCCAGCAGGGGGTCGCATGAAAAACTGTTTTTT
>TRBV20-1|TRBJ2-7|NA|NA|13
CSGMRAPYNEQYF
TGCAGTGGGATGCGGGCCCCCTACAATGAGCAGTACTTC
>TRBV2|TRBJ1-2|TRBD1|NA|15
CASSAGTGGRYGYTF
TGTGCCAGCAGCGCAGGGACAGGGGGCAGGTATGGCTACACCTTC